The present entry profiles one TCR beta chain with its context. The antigen is not known. CDR1 is MNHEY, CDR2 SMNVEV, per germline (reference sequence). V lost 8 bases and J lost 8, with 18 bases in between. The CDR3 sequence is 13 residues long. The data belong to a study of T cell responses to AZD1222 COVID-19 vaccine. Produced via immunoSEQ multiplex PCR; TCRdb's table is partial and in-frame only. The repertoire holds around 89,000 clones, roughly 90% seen once, with more than 5% in the top ten. Second doses at about 4 or about 12 weeks were pooled. The study's findings and limits: The sample set comprised mostly white British donors with more females, and clonal diversity was possibly underestimated. Nearly half of spike-specific TCRs reportedly target variant regions that are unmutated in the B.1.351 and B.1.1.7 variants.

The V gene is TRBV27, the J gene TRBJ1-2; D possibly corresponds to TRBD1 (5 bases). The source of this sequence is an adult who received the AZD1222 COVID-19 vaccine. Material: peripheral blood, obtained 28 days after the second AZD1222 dose. The DNA for the CDR3 is TGTGCCAGCGGATTGCAGGGCGTGGGCGGCTACACCTTC. It yields the protein CASGLQGVGGYTF.